This entry concerns a single T cell receptor beta chain. This clonotype was found a few times. The target of this receptor is not known. No clone much larger than this one lies a single base away; base qualities are absent. The data originate from a study of vaccination and CD4 T cells after COVID-19 (dated by TCRdb to between 2021 and 2023). A note on the overall study: Convalescent patients had a positive SARS-CoV-2 result on nasal swab PCR, and of these patients, fewer than ten had mild disease and one had severe disease. Control cultures used a CEFX viral epitope pool as positive control, an HIV-1 Nef peptide pool as negative control, or no peptide. Participants received two doses of either the Pfizer-BioNTech BNT162b2 vaccine (n=8) or the Moderna mRNA-1273 vaccine (n=2). Post-vaccine blood samples were obtained a median of approximately 70 days after the second vaccine dose, with a range of roughly 13 to 250 days. Post-COVID blood samples from convalescent patients were collected a median of around 100 days after diagnosis, with a range of 35 to 161 days. The convalescent cohort comprised six males and four females, including two Hispanic individuals, seven Caucasians, two Asians and one multiracial person. In ten to eleven COVID-19 convalescent patients and several infection-naive healthy vaccine recipients, the spike-specific CD4+ TCR repertoire before mRNA vaccination was compared with the repertoire after mRNA vaccination. Culture stimuli were overlapping spike peptide pools from SARS-CoV-2 and from the common cold coronaviruses HCoV-NL63, HCoV-OC43 and HCoV-229E. What the work shows at the level of the full study, not this receptor alone: An increase in the median number of SARS-CoV-2-reactive clonotypes from 21 after infection to 35 to 40 after vaccination was observed, but the change was not found to be significant. In convalescent patients, a median roughly 85% of post-vaccine SARS-CoV-2-reactive clones were detected only after vaccination, suggesting vaccine-specific priming. Of the vaccine-specific clones in convalescent patients, 304 of 307, or nearly all, reacted only to SARS-CoV-2 spike and did not cross-react with common cold coronaviruses. The number of convalescent patients in the study was relatively small, and the study did not examine early timepoints following natural infection.

The treatment or condition label on this specimen signifies: approximately nine-day PBMC culture with coronavirus spike peptide pools or control peptides (ViraFEST assay). The ViraFEST assay was used in the study, in which antigen-specific T cells were expanded with peptide pools and expanded clonotypes were subsequently identified by TCR sequencing. The positive SARS-CoV-2 PCR tests of the convalescent patients were dated from March to December 2020, before the Alpha, Beta and Delta variants emerged in the United States. PBMCs were cultured at fewer than 2.5 million per well in IMDM supplemented with approximately 5% human AB serum and about 10 IU/ml IL-2, with approximately 9.5 ug/ml peptide pools added. Half of the culture medium was replaced with fresh IL-2-containing medium on days 3 and 7. Once the cells had been in culture for around ten days, the EasySep CD4+ T cell isolation kit was used to isolate CD4+ T cells by negative selection. PBMCs were separated from whole blood using Ficoll-Paque Plus gradient centrifugation and then either used fresh or cryopreserved at -140C. Culture conditions were generally each tested in triplicate wells.

Preparation of the library involved PCR. TCR sequencing of DNA from cultured CD4+ T cells used the Oncomine TCR Beta short-read assay at the Johns Hopkins FTIC core. The QIAamp micro DNA kit was used to extract genomic DNA from the cultured CD4+ T cells. Oncomine TCR Beta libraries from cultured CD4+ T cells were pooled using unique dual indexes and sequenced on an Illumina iSeq 100. As for how the authors treated the data: Non-productive sequences were filtered out, and CDR3s that did not start with C, did not end with F or W, or were shorter than 7 amino acids were discarded. Antigen-specific clonotypes were identified with the MANAFEST web application by comparing peptide-stimulated wells with reference and other culture wells. For a clone to be called positive, the clone needed an FDR below 0.05, an odds ratio above 5, and a productive frequency above 0.1% in at least two of three replicate wells. A clonotype was classed as cross-reactive if the clonotype showed significant expansion both in SARS-CoV-2 spike wells and in at least one common cold coronavirus spike condition. Levenshtein distances (stringdist) and unrooted phylogenetic trees (ape) in R version 3.6.1 were used to assess CDR3 homology. TCRdb redid the processing of the public reads, applying fastp at Q25 and MiXCR, and retained in-frame beta chains. CDR3 protein duplicates are merged, each entry listing the most common genes and DNA. What appears here as the V and J calls and clone size reflects TCRdb's work, not the paper's. The sample table contains around 11,000 distinct CDR3 sequences; only one count was recorded for roughly 72% of them. Jointly, the top ten make up 10% of the sample.

V is cut by 3 bases and J by 4 bases, and the space between the germline ends is 15 bases. For CDR1 and CDR2, the germline V gene (reference sequence) lists DFQATT and SNEGSKA. Including cysteine and phenylalanine, the CDR3 has 14 amino acids. Only the CDR3 part of the read is kept: 42 bases, read in frame from the first base. The chain joins TRBV20-1 to TRBJ1-2, with TRBD1 as a weak D call on 6 bases. The specimen sequenced was CD4+ T cells from blood, cultured in vitro. The source of this sequence is a human donor who had recovered from COVID-19. DNA sequence: TGCAGTGCTAGGAAAGGGGGGGTAGGCTATGGCTACACCTTC. This sequence encodes CSARKGGVGYGYTF.